Presented here are 28 T cell receptor beta chains from one specimen sequenced in a study of blood T cells in healthy people across ages. A second PCR of roughly 7 to 11 cycles used a sample-barcoded 5' primer and a J-beta primer mix. TCRdb re-analysed the 5' RACE reads in MiXCR, keeping a single row per CDR3 protein. Here the sample spans 850,000 to 1,100,000 distinct CDR3 sequences, roughly two fifths being singletons. Input material: blood. These receptors came from a man aged 18 to 30 in good health.

In its sample, this clonotype was seen a few times. CDR3 amino acids: CASSREIDGYTF. In DNA form, the CDR3 reads TGTGCCAGCAGCCGAGAGATAGACGGCTACACCTTC. This chain links TRBV7-9 with TRBJ1-2; D is unclear. With 5 bases removed from V and 8 bases from J, the gap between germline ends came to 12 bases. Germline V gene data show CDR1 as SEHNR and CDR2 as FQNEAQ (reference sequence). This CDR3 has 12 residues.

This clonotype has a handful of counts. The rearrangement links TRBV7-8 to TRBJ2-3; D might be TRBD1 (5 bases). V lost 2 bases and J 2 bases, leaving 8 bases between the germline ends. The CDR3 is 14 residues long. Per germline, CDR1 SGHVS and CDR2 FQNEAQ. As DNA, the CDR3 is TGTGCCAGCAGCTTACGACAGACCACAGATACGCAGTATTTT. It specifies CASSLRQTTDTQYF.

The gene calls are TRBV7-9 and TRBJ1-1; D might be TRBD1 (6 bases). Germline CDR1 and CDR2: SEHNR and FQNEAQ (reference sequence). V was trimmed by 1 base and J by 0 bases, leaving 9 bases between them. This CDR3 region has 15 residues. The chain's CDR3 is CASSLEGHMNTEAFF. The DNA for the CDR3 is TGTGCCAGCAGCTTAGAGGGACACATGAACACTGAAGCTTTCTTT.

CDR3 nucleotide sequence: TGTGCCAGCAGCAAAGAGGATGACTATGGCTACACCTTC. Translation gives CASSKEDDYGYTF. The V and J genes are TRBV21-1 and TRBJ1-2. TRBV21-1 is flagged as a pseudogene. The CDR3 contains 13 residues.

This clonotype was recorded a few times. The chain carries TRBV4-3 and TRBJ1-5; no clear D gene. Deletions cut 2 bases from V and 7 bases from J, with 12 bases between. This CDR3 is built from 14 residues. The germline CDR1 and CDR2 sequences are LGHNA and YSLEER. The CDR3 sequence: CASSQTANEQPQHF. The CDR3 region has the DNA TGCGCCAGCAGCCAAACAGCAAATGAACAGCCCCAGCATTTT.

For the CDR3, the DNA is TGTGCCAGCAGCCAAGACAACAGGCCGAACACTGAAGCTTTCTTT. Its translation is CASSQDNRPNTEAFF. J is TRBJ1-1 and V is TRBV3-1, with D possibly TRBD1 on 5 matching bases. The CDR3 is 15 residues long. The germline gives CDR1 LGHDT, CDR2 YNNKEL (reference sequence). V lost 0 bases to trimming and J lost 1 base, with 9 bases between them. Full variable domain (missing parts from reference TRBV3-1 and TRBJ1-1): DTAVSQTPKYLVTQMGNDKSIKCEQNLGHDTMYWYKQDSKKFLKIMFSYNNKELIINETVPNRFSPKSPDKAHLNLHINSLELGDSAVYFCASSQDNRPNTEAFFGQGTRLTVV.

The chain combines TRBV29-1 with TRBJ1-1; D uncertain. The ends were cut back, 7 bases at V and 1 base at J, with 10 bases in the middle. CDR1 is SQVTM, CDR2 ANQGSEA, per germline. This CDR3 has 12 amino acids. This chain's CDR3 is CSAERGNTEAFF. The DNA of the CDR3 is TGCAGCGCTGAGCGTGGGAACACTGAAGCTTTCTTT. Variable domain in full (rest from reference TRBV29-1 and TRBJ1-1): SAVISQKPSRDICQRGTSLTIQCQVDSQVTMMFWYRQQPGQSLTLIATANQGSEATYESGFVIDKFPISRPNLTFSTLTVSNMSPEDSSIYLCSAERGNTEAFFGQGTRLTVV.

This clonotype was recorded at least ten times. The CDR3 DNA sequence: TGCAGTGCCCCAACCTCAGGTAGCTATGGCTACACCTTC. Its protein product is CSAPTSGSYGYTF. V and J are TRBV20-1 and TRBJ1-2, with D uncertain. V was pared by 6 bases and J by 4 bases, with 15 bases between. CDR3 length equals 13 residues. The V gene's germline CDR1 is DFQATT and CDR2 SNEGSKA (reference sequence).

This clonotype was found a few times. V and J are TRBV12-3 or TRBV12-4 and TRBJ1-2; D ambiguous. The CDR3 is 13 residues long. Deletions cut 4 bases from V and 8 bases from J, with 14 bases between. In nucleotides, the CDR3 is TGTGCCAGCAGTTATGGACGAGGCGAAGGCTACACCTTC. Translating gives CASSYGRGEGYTF.

This clonotype was observed a handful of times. The chain links TRBV20-1 to TRBJ1-4; D not certain. Germline CDR1 and CDR2: DFQATT and SNEGSKA (reference sequence). Trimming left V 3 bases short and J 5 bases short, with 16 bases between. This CDR3 contains 15 residues. DNA of the CDR3: TGCAGTGCTAGGACGACGGCAGGTGGGAATGAAAAACTGTTTTTT. This sequence encodes CSARTTAGGNEKLFF.

This clonotype was recorded a few times. The chain joins TRBV28 to TRBJ1-5; D gene ambiguous. V was trimmed by 7 bases and J by 4 bases, leaving 14 bases between them. The CDR3 loop spans 14 amino acids. Germline loops: CDR1 MDHEN, CDR2 SYDVKM. The CDR3 sequence: CASTDRVGNQPQHF. CDR3 DNA: TGTGCCAGCACCGATCGGGTGGGGAATCAGCCCCAGCATTTT.

This clonotype came up a few times. The chain combines TRBV29-1 with TRBJ2-1; no firm D call. From germline, CDR1 is SQVTM and CDR2 ANQGSEA. V lost 4 bases, J lost 7 bases, and 11 bases lay in between. The CDR3 sequence is 12 residues long. CDR3 nucleotide sequence: TGCAGCGTTGGGCGGCGGTCAAATGAGCAGTTCTTC. Its translation: CSVGRRSNEQFF.

This clonotype was seen only a few times. This sequence joins TRBV29-1 and TRBJ1-2, with a weak D call TRBD1 (5 bases). The length of the CDR3 is 13 residues. V shed 4 bases and J shed 3 bases, with 12 bases lying between them. Germline loops: CDR1 SQVTM, CDR2 ANQGSEA. Here the CDR3 reads CSVVTTDYYGYTF. The CDR3 DNA reads as TGCAGCGTTGTGACGACAGACTACTATGGCTACACCTTC.

The chain couples TRBV7-2 to TRBJ1-1; 7 nucleotides agree with TRBD1. The CDR3 loop spans 13 amino acids. V shed 4 bases, J shed 12 bases, and the junction held 11 bases outside the gene matches. Germline V gene lookup returns CDR1 SGHTA and CDR2 FQGNSA. CDR3 sequence: CASSSSQQGMTFF. For the CDR3, the DNA is TGTGCCAGCAGCTCGAGCCAACAGGGGATGACTTTCTTT.

V is TRBV6-6 and J is TRBJ1-1; no firm D call. This CDR3 has 14 amino acids. Germline V lookup: CDR1 MNHNY, CDR2 SVGAGI (reference sequence). V lost 0 bases and J 5 bases, leaving 10 bases between the germline ends. The CDR3 reads CASSYSGRTTEAFF. The DNA for the CDR3 is TGTGCCAGCAGTTACTCAGGGAGGACTACTGAAGCTTTCTTT.

As concerns this clonotype: A read error may be the cause here, since a much bigger clone is one base away. The chain uses TRBV2 and TRBJ2-1; a possible D gene is TRBD2 (5 bases). V gave up 3 bases and J gave up 9 bases, with 6 bases separating them. Germline lookup yields CDR1 SNHLY and CDR2 FYNNEI. The CDR3 length is 11 residues. The CDR3 region is CASSEGSEQFF. The CDR3 bases are TGTGCCAGCAGTGAGGGGAGTGAGCAGTTCTTC. Variable domain in full (rest from reference TRBV2 and TRBJ2-1): EPEVTQTPSHQVTQMGQEVILRCVPISNHLYFYWYRQILGQKVEFLVSFYNNEISEKSEIFDDQFSVERPDGSNFTLKIRSTKLEDSAMYFCASSEGSEQFFGPGTRLTVL.

This sequence joins TRBV15 and TRBJ2-1, with 7 bases identical to TRBD1. Germline trimming cut 6 bases from V and 3 bases from J; bases unmatched to any gene: 5. Germline loops: CDR1 LNHNV, CDR2 YYDKDF (reference sequence). The CDR3 is 14 amino acids. This CDR3 reads CATRGQDSYNEQFF. CDR3 DNA sequence: TGTGCCACCAGAGGACAGGATAGCTACAATGAGCAGTTCTTC.

The V call is TRBV28, the J call TRBJ1-5; 7 bases match TRBD1. The V segment lost 2 bases and the J segment 3 bases; nucleotides outside the gene matches: 10. Per germline, CDR1 MDHEN and CDR2 SYDVKM. The CDR3 has 17 residues. The CDR3 reads CASSLRGTGVFNQPQHF. In nucleotides, the CDR3 is TGTGCCAGCAGTTTAAGGGGCACAGGGGTCTTCAATCAGCCCCAGCATTTT.

The V and J genes are TRBV7-9 and TRBJ2-4; D is unclear. Germline values: CDR1 SEHNR, CDR2 FQNEAQ (reference sequence). Trimming took 8 bases from V and 6 from J, leaving 8 bases between them. This CDR3 spans 11 amino acids. The CDR3 protein is CASGPSNIQYF. In nucleotides, the CDR3 is TGTGCCAGCGGCCCCTCAAACATTCAGTACTTC.

The chain joins TRBV6-2 or TRBV6-3 to TRBJ1-6; D gene unclear. The CDR3 contains 13 residues. The germline V and J ends were trimmed by 6 bases and 8 bases, with 11 bases remaining between them. The germline gives CDR1 MNHEY, CDR2 SVGEGT. CDR3 sequence: CASSDGRDSPLHF. The DNA of the CDR3 is TGTGCCAGCAGCGATGGACGGGATTCACCCCTCCACTTT.

The gene calls are TRBV29-1 and TRBJ2-3; D call uncertain. The CDR3 extends over 14 amino acids. Per germline, CDR1 SQVTM and CDR2 ANQGSEA. The V gene lost 3 bases and the J gene lost 6 bases, with 16 bases spanning the gap. Written as DNA, the CDR3 is TGCAGCGTTGACGGCCCTCTAGAGGTCGATACGCAGTATTTT. Translated, it gives CSVDGPLEVDTQYF.

With respect to this clonotype: A clone one base away is much larger, so this may be a read error. J is TRBJ2-7 and V is TRBV13; D call uncertain. The germline gives CDR1 PRHDT, CDR2 FYEKMQ (reference sequence). Trimming shortened V by 1 base and J by 5 bases, and 6 bases separated the two germline ends. CDR3 length: 12 residues. CDR3 in amino acids: CASSLESHEQYF. The CDR3 DNA sequence: TGTGCCAGCAGCTTAGAAAGCCACGAGCAGTACTTC.

This clonotype was counted between two and nine times. The chain uses TRBV10-3 and TRBJ1-2; D might be TRBD1 (5 bases). V was clipped by 4 bases and J by 4 bases, with 22 bases between them. In germline, CDR1 is ENHRY, CDR2 SYGVKD. The CDR3 loop spans 17 amino acids. The chain's CDR3 is CAISGTGTHQNLYGYTF. CDR3 DNA: TGTGCCATCAGTGGGACCGGGACCCACCAAAACCTCTATGGCTACACCTTC.

The chain recombines TRBV20-1 with TRBJ2-1; 13 nucleotides agree with TRBD2. The CDR3 extends over 15 amino acids. V lost 6 bases and J lost 3; bases outside the gene matches: 5. CDR1 is DFQATT, CDR2 SNEGSKA, per germline (reference sequence). The CDR3 DNA reads TGCAGTGCCAGGACTAGCGGGGGAGACTACAATGAGCAGTTCTTC. This translates into CSARTSGGDYNEQFF.

The rearrangement links TRBV7-8 to TRBJ2-2, with 8 bases lining up with TRBD1. The CDR3 has 19 residues. V gave up 1 base and J gave up 0 bases; unmatched junction bases: 10. CDR1 is SGHVS, CDR2 FQNEAQ, per germline. The CDR3 DNA is TGTGCCAGCAGCTTAGACCCGGCAGGGGGCACATCGAACACCGGGGAGCTGTTTTTT. Its translation: CASSLDPAGGTSNTGELFF.

In its sample, this clonotype was seen a few times. The chain employs TRBV7-9 and TRBJ2-5, with 9 nucleotides matching TRBD1. In germline, CDR1 is SEHNR, CDR2 FQNEAQ (reference sequence). V shed 3 bases, J shed 3 bases, and the junction held 5 bases outside the gene matches. CDR3 length: 15 residues. CDR3 protein: CASSLVDRGEETQYF. CDR3 DNA: TGTGCCAGCAGCTTGGTAGACAGGGGGGAAGAGACCCAGTACTTC.

The chain links TRBV6-2 or TRBV6-3 to TRBJ2-3; D is uncertain. Germline lookup yields CDR1 MNHEY and CDR2 SVGEGT. Deletions cut 5 bases from V and 2 bases from J, with 14 bases between. The CDR3 runs to 15 residues. The CDR3 loop is CASSRPRPHTDTQYF. The CDR3 nucleotides read TGTGCCAGCAGTCGCCCTCGTCCGCACACAGATACGCAGTATTTT.

The chain joins TRBV12-3 or TRBV12-4 to TRBJ2-1, with D maybe TRBD2 (5 bases). The CDR3 runs 14 residues. Trimming pared 7 bases from V and 4 bases from J, leaving 14 bases between. The CDR3 here is CASTPRRPYNEQFF. The CDR3 DNA is TGTGCCAGCACCCCGAGGAGGCCTTACAATGAGCAGTTCTTC.